Listed below are T cell receptor beta chains from one sample, sequenced in a study of T cells after yellow fever vaccination. TCRdb recomputed calls from the 5' RACE reads with MiXCR, one row per CDR3 protein. This repertoire shows approximately 610,000 distinct CDR3 sequences, about 17% found once; its top ten account for around a sixth. The material was PBMCs, obtained more than 4 days after the first yellow fever vaccination. The receptors were sampled from a man aged 18 to 29 who received the YFV17D yellow fever vaccine. Each CDR3 is given with its conserved first and last residue. Fields, in order: J gene, D gene, V gene, clone size, CDR3 DNA, CDR3 protein. D genes are given only for firm matches. Some rows mark clone size as missing; the rest say once, few, many or name a class of expanded clone.

J gene: TRBJ2-2
D gene: NA
V gene: TRBV4-3
clone size: few
CDR3 DNA: TGCGCCAGCAGCCAAGTGGTCGGGGAGCTGTTTTTT
CDR3 protein: CASSQVVGELFF

J gene: TRBJ1-5
D gene: TRBD1
V gene: TRBV5-4
clone size: NA
CDR3 DNA: TGTGCCAGCAGCTTTTGGACAGGGCGGCAGCCCCAGCATTTT
CDR3 protein: CASSFWTGRQPQHF

J gene: TRBJ2-2
D gene: NA
V gene: TRBV7-8
clone size: many
CDR3 DNA: TGTGCCAGCCGAAGCCGGACTAACGTGGGGGAGCTGTTTTTT
CDR3 protein: CASRSRTNVGELFF

J gene: TRBJ2-5
D gene: NA
V gene: TRBV6-2/TRBV6-3
clone size: few
CDR3 DNA: TGTGCCAGCACCCCGGGCGTGTCGGGACGCTTTGAGACCCAGTACTTC
CDR3 protein: CASTPGVSGRFETQYF

J gene: TRBJ2-1
D gene: TRBD2
V gene: TRBV4-1
clone size: NA
CDR3 DNA: TGCGCCAGCAGCCAAGGGGTGGGGACTACATACAATGAGCAGTTCTTC
CDR3 protein: CASSQGVGTTYNEQFF

J gene: TRBJ1-6
D gene: NA
V gene: TRBV5-4
clone size: many
CDR3 DNA: TGTGCCAGCAGCTTGGAAAAGGGTATTCGAAATTCACCCCTCCACTTT
CDR3 protein: CASSLEKGIRNSPLHF

J gene: TRBJ2-1
D gene: TRBD2
V gene: TRBV5-1
clone size: NA
CDR3 DNA: TGCGCCAGCAGCGAGGGAACTAGCGGGGACTCCTACAATGAGCAGTTCTTC
CDR3 protein: CASSEGTSGDSYNEQFF

J gene: TRBJ2-1
D gene: TRBD2
V gene: TRBV7-2
clone size: few
CDR3 DNA: TGTGCCAGCAGCTCGGGGGGGCTGTACAATGAGCAGTTCTTC
CDR3 protein: CASSSGGLYNEQFF

J gene: TRBJ1-1
D gene: NA
V gene: TRBV13
clone size: NA
CDR3 DNA: TGTGCCAGCAGCTGGGGCAGGGGTGGGAGCACTGAAGCTTTCTTT
CDR3 protein: CASSWGRGGSTEAFF

J gene: TRBJ2-3
D gene: TRBD1
V gene: TRBV4-1
clone size: NA
CDR3 DNA: TGCGCCAGCAGCCAAACGGGGACAGGGGCAGATACGCAGTATTTT
CDR3 protein: CASSQTGTGADTQYF

J gene: TRBJ2-4
D gene: NA
V gene: TRBV7-8
clone size: NA
CDR3 DNA: TGTGCCAGCAGCTTAGGCAGAGCCAAAAACATTCAGTACTTC
CDR3 protein: CASSLGRAKNIQYF

J gene: TRBJ2-1
D gene: TRBD2
V gene: TRBV7-2
clone size: NA
CDR3 DNA: TGTGCCAGCAGCATACTAGCGGGGGCCTACAATGAGCAGTTCTTC
CDR3 protein: CASSILAGAYNEQFF

J gene: TRBJ2-1
D gene: NA
V gene: TRBV7-2
clone size: once
CDR3 DNA: TGTGCCAGCAGTCGGAAGATTGGGGATGAGCAGTTCTTC
CDR3 protein: CASSRKIGDEQFF

J gene: TRBJ2-2
D gene: NA
V gene: TRBV29-1
clone size: NA
CDR3 DNA: TGCAGCGTTGAAAGGGAGGGCAGGGGCACCGGGGAGCTGTTTTTT
CDR3 protein: CSVEREGRGTGELFF

J gene: TRBJ2-5
D gene: NA
V gene: TRBV7-2
clone size: few
CDR3 DNA: TGTGCCAGCAGCTTAATGGGGGTAGTGAGGGGGGAGACCCAGTACTTC
CDR3 protein: CASSLMGVVRGETQYF

J gene: TRBJ2-3
D gene: NA
V gene: TRBV5-1
clone size: NA
CDR3 DNA: TGCGCCAGCAGCATCGCGGGGAGCTTTGATACGCAGTATTTT
CDR3 protein: CASSIAGSFDTQYF

J gene: TRBJ1-2
D gene: TRBD1
V gene: TRBV30
clone size: few
CDR3 DNA: TGTGCCTGGAGAGGCAGGGGGCTCTACTATGGCTACACCTTC
CDR3 protein: CAWRGRGLYYGYTF

J gene: TRBJ2-5
D gene: TRBD2
V gene: TRBV4-3
clone size: few
CDR3 DNA: TGCGCCAGCAGCCAAGTTAGCGGGGGGGCGGAGACCCAGTACTTC
CDR3 protein: CASSQVSGGAETQYF

J gene: TRBJ2-5
D gene: TRBD2
V gene: TRBV27
clone size: few
CDR3 DNA: TGTGCCAGCAGTGACCAGACTAGCGGGGGGGCGGAGACCCAGTACTTC
CDR3 protein: CASSDQTSGGAETQYF

J gene: TRBJ1-5
D gene: NA
V gene: TRBV27
clone size: NA
CDR3 DNA: TGTGCCAGCAGTTTGTACGAGGGGCTTCAGCCCCAGCATTTT
CDR3 protein: CASSLYEGLQPQHF

J gene: TRBJ2-1
D gene: NA
V gene: TRBV18
clone size: many
CDR3 DNA: TGTGCCAGCTCACCTAACCAGCGGAGTAATGAGCAGTTCTTC
CDR3 protein: CASSPNQRSNEQFF

J gene: TRBJ1-1
D gene: NA
V gene: TRBV20-1
clone size: many
CDR3 DNA: TGCAGTGCAAGGGATCCCGAAGCTTTCTTT
CDR3 protein: CSARDPEAFF

J gene: TRBJ2-1
D gene: NA
V gene: TRBV29-1
clone size: few
CDR3 DNA: TGCAGCGTTCAAGGAGGGTACAATGAGCAGTTCTTC
CDR3 protein: CSVQGGYNEQFF

J gene: TRBJ1-2
D gene: NA
V gene: TRBV3-1
clone size: NA
CDR3 DNA: TGTGCCAGCAGCCCGACCCCGGGGGACGGCGGCTACACCTTC
CDR3 protein: CASSPTPGDGGYTF

J gene: TRBJ1-5
D gene: TRBD1
V gene: TRBV6-2/TRBV6-3
clone size: NA
CDR3 DNA: TGTGCCAGCAGCCACCCTAGACAGGGACGGTACAATCAGCCCCAGCATTTT
CDR3 protein: CASSHPRQGRYNQPQHF

J gene: TRBJ1-4
D gene: NA
V gene: TRBV12-3/TRBV12-4
clone size: NA
CDR3 DNA: TGTGCCAGCACTGGACAGACGGGTGAAAAACTGTTTTTT
CDR3 protein: CASTGQTGEKLFF

J gene: TRBJ1-6
D gene: NA
V gene: TRBV6-1
clone size: few
CDR3 DNA: TGTGCCAGCAGTCCGGGGGGCAGCCTCGATTCACCCCTCCACTTT
CDR3 protein: CASSPGGSLDSPLHF

J gene: TRBJ1-1
D gene: NA
V gene: TRBV7-2
clone size: few
CDR3 DNA: TGTGCCAGCAGCTTAGCGGTAAACAGACAATTGAACACTGAAGCTTTCTTT
CDR3 protein: CASSLAVNRQLNTEAFF

J gene: TRBJ1-2
D gene: NA
V gene: TRBV6-2/TRBV6-3
clone size: NA
CDR3 DNA: TGTGCCAGCGATACAACCCTTTTCGATGGCTACACCTTC
CDR3 protein: CASDTTLFDGYTF

J gene: TRBJ2-5
D gene: NA
V gene: TRBV29-1
clone size: few
CDR3 DNA: TGCAGCGTTGGGAAGGGAAATCTGGAGGAGACCCAGTACTTC
CDR3 protein: CSVGKGNLEETQYF

J gene: TRBJ1-4
D gene: TRBD1
V gene: TRBV7-2
clone size: few
CDR3 DNA: TGTGCCAGCAGCTTGGACAGGGGGGCGAATGAAAAACTGTTTTTT
CDR3 protein: CASSLDRGANEKLFF

J gene: TRBJ1-5
D gene: NA
V gene: TRBV20-1
clone size: NA
CDR3 DNA: TGCAGTGGCGTGTCTGGATCGCAGCCCCAGCATTTT
CDR3 protein: CSGVSGSQPQHF

J gene: TRBJ1-4
D gene: TRBD1
V gene: TRBV12-3/TRBV12-4
clone size: few
CDR3 DNA: TGTGCCAGCAGTTCAGGGGGGGCGCGTGAAAAACTGTTTTTT
CDR3 protein: CASSSGGAREKLFF

J gene: TRBJ2-2
D gene: NA
V gene: TRBV5-1
clone size: NA
CDR3 DNA: TGCGCCAGCAGCTCCCGACAGGCGGGGACCGGGGAGCTGTTTTTT
CDR3 protein: CASSSRQAGTGELFF

J gene: TRBJ2-2
D gene: NA
V gene: TRBV7-9
clone size: NA
CDR3 DNA: TGTGCCAGCAGCTTAGCGCACAGGCCCTCGGGCACCGGGGAGCTGTTTTTT
CDR3 protein: CASSLAHRPSGTGELFF

J gene: TRBJ1-2
D gene: TRBD1
V gene: TRBV7-9
clone size: NA
CDR3 DNA: TGTGCCAGCAGCTCCACTGACAGGGATCCCTTTGTCTATGGCTACACCTTC
CDR3 protein: CASSSTDRDPFVYGYTF

J gene: TRBJ2-5
D gene: NA
V gene: TRBV21-1
clone size: few
CDR3 DNA: TGTGCCAGCAGCAAAGGTTTAAGGGGCACCCAAGAGACCCAGTACTTC
CDR3 protein: CASSKGLRGTQETQYF

J gene: TRBJ1-6
D gene: TRBD1
V gene: TRBV12-3/TRBV12-4
clone size: NA
CDR3 DNA: TGTGCCAGCAGTCGAATACAGGGGAGGCCCCACTTT
CDR3 protein: CASSRIQGRPHF

J gene: TRBJ1-2
D gene: NA
V gene: TRBV20-1
clone size: NA
CDR3 DNA: TGCAGTGCTAGAGATAGGGAGGGCTACACCTTC
CDR3 protein: CSARDREGYTF

J gene: TRBJ2-7
D gene: NA
V gene: TRBV7-2
clone size: few
CDR3 DNA: TGTGCCAGCAGCTTTCCCCCCAGCGAGCAGTACTTC
CDR3 protein: CASSFPPSEQYF

J gene: TRBJ2-3
D gene: NA
V gene: TRBV5-1
clone size: few
CDR3 DNA: TGCGCCAGCAGCTTCCCCCTCGTCACAGATACGCAGTATTTT
CDR3 protein: CASSFPLVTDTQYF

J gene: TRBJ2-5
D gene: NA
V gene: TRBV20-1
clone size: NA
CDR3 DNA: TGCAGTGCTAGAGTGTCGGCTAGCGTACGGGAGACCCAGTACTTC
CDR3 protein: CSARVSASVRETQYF

J gene: TRBJ2-7
D gene: TRBD2
V gene: TRBV27
clone size: NA
CDR3 DNA: TGTGCCAGCAGTTTCCGGGGTAGCGGGGTGTGGGAGCAGTACTTC
CDR3 protein: CASSFRGSGVWEQYF

J gene: TRBJ1-6
D gene: NA
V gene: TRBV9
clone size: few
CDR3 DNA: TGTGCCAGCAGCGTAGGTGACAGCTCCTATAATTCACCCCTCCACTTT
CDR3 protein: CASSVGDSSYNSPLHF

J gene: TRBJ2-4
D gene: TRBD2
V gene: TRBV6-1
clone size: NA
CDR3 DNA: TGTGCCAGCTCCCCTCTAGCGGGGGAGGCCAAAAACATTCAGTACTTC
CDR3 protein: CASSPLAGEAKNIQYF

J gene: TRBJ1-1
D gene: NA
V gene: TRBV5-1
clone size: NA
CDR3 DNA: TGCGCCAGCGCGAAGGGGGGAAGGGACACTGAAGCTTTCTTT
CDR3 protein: CASAKGGRDTEAFF

J gene: TRBJ1-2
D gene: NA
V gene: TRBV18
clone size: many
CDR3 DNA: TGTGCCAGCTCACCAGACGGGCTGGATGGCTACACCTTC
CDR3 protein: CASSPDGLDGYTF

J gene: TRBJ1-1
D gene: NA
V gene: TRBV4-3
clone size: few
CDR3 DNA: TGCGCCAGCAGCCAAGAGTTGGGGAACACTGAAGCTTTCTTT
CDR3 protein: CASSQELGNTEAFF

J gene: TRBJ1-5
D gene: NA
V gene: TRBV19
clone size: NA
CDR3 DNA: TGTGCCAGTAGTACCCTCTCAGGGGAAGATAGCAATCAGCCCCAGCATTTT
CDR3 protein: CASSTLSGEDSNQPQHF

J gene: TRBJ1-2
D gene: NA
V gene: TRBV10-3
clone size: few
CDR3 DNA: TGTGCCAGCGGGACACAGAACTATGGCTACACCTTC
CDR3 protein: CASGTQNYGYTF

J gene: TRBJ2-5
D gene: NA
V gene: TRBV20-1
clone size: few
CDR3 DNA: TGCAGTGCCCGGCGGCAAATGGAGACCCAGTACTTC
CDR3 protein: CSARRQMETQYF

J gene: TRBJ2-3
D gene: NA
V gene: TRBV10-1
clone size: few
CDR3 DNA: TGCGCCAGCGCCCGGGGGGCCGATACGCAGTATTTT
CDR3 protein: CASARGADTQYF

J gene: TRBJ1-6
D gene: NA
V gene: TRBV6-5
clone size: few
CDR3 DNA: TGTGCCAGCAGTTACTCATGGGGGGCTGATAATTCACCCCTCCACTTT
CDR3 protein: CASSYSWGADNSPLHF

J gene: TRBJ2-5
D gene: NA
V gene: TRBV14
clone size: NA
CDR3 DNA: TGTGCCAGCAGCCAAGAAATACGGTGGGAGACCCAGTACTTC
CDR3 protein: CASSQEIRWETQYF

J gene: TRBJ2-3
D gene: TRBD1
V gene: TRBV5-1
clone size: NA
CDR3 DNA: TGCGCCAGCAGCCTCACCCCGGACAGGGAGGGCACAGATACGCAGTATTTT
CDR3 protein: CASSLTPDREGTDTQYF